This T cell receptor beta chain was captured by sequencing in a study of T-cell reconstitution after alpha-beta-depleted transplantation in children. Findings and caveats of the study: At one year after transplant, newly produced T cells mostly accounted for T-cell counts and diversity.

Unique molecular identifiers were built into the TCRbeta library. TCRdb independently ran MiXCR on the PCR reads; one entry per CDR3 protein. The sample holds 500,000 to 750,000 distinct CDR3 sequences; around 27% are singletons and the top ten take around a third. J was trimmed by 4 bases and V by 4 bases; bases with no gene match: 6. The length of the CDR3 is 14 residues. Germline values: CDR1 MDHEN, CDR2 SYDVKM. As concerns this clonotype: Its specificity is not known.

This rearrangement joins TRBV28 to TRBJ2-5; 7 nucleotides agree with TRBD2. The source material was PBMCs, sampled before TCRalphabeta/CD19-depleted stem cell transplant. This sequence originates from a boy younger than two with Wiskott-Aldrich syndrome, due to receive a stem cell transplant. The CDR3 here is CASSSTSEGETQYF. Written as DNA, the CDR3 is TGTGCCAGCAGTTCCACTAGCGAAGGAGAGACCCAGTACTTC.